This is a list of T cell receptor beta chains from one sample in a study of blood T cell repertoires in COVID-19. TCRdb's table, derived via immunoSEQ multiplex PCR, lists solely in-frame clones and lacks some. The sample holds 110,000 or so clones; approximately 85% are singletons and the top ten take less than 3.5%. Input material: peripheral blood. Every receptor here comes from a man between 40 and 49 years old with acute or convalescent COVID-19. The CDR3 runs from the conserved cysteine through the conserved F or W. D genes are given only for firm matches. The size entry is marked missing in some rows and otherwise reads once, few, many or a size class.

j_call clone_size d_call v_call cdr3_nt cdr3_aa
TRBJ2-1 NA NA TRBV20-1 TGCAGTTTCCTAATTGGGAGTGAGCAGTTCTTC CSFLIGSEQFF
TRBJ1-2 NA NA TRBV21-1 TGTGCCAGCAGCAGACGACTCAACTATGGCTACACCTTC CASSRRLNYGYTF
TRBJ2-5 NA NA TRBV27 TGTGCCAGCAGTTTCGGAGGGGGCAAGACCCAGTACTTC CASSFGGGKTQYF
TRBJ2-4 NA TRBD2 TRBV5-1 TGCGCCAGCAGCTATGAGACCCCCGGGACTATGGGAGACATTCAGTACTTC CASSYETPGTMGDIQYF
TRBJ2-5 NA TRBD2 TRBV24-1 TGTGCCACCAGTGATTTTACTAGCGGGGGGAAGGAGACCCAGTACTTC CATSDFTSGGKETQYF
TRBJ2-1 NA TRBD1 TRBV6-5 TGTGCCAGCAGTTACTCAAGACAGGGAAACTACAATGAGCAGTTCTTC CASSYSRQGNYNEQFF
TRBJ2-7 NA NA TRBV24-1 TGTGCCACCAGTGTTTCAGGGGTTCCCATCTACGAGCAGTACTTC CATSVSGVPIYEQYF
TRBJ2-3 NA TRBD2 TRBV11-2 TGTGCCAGCAGCTTAGATCTGCGGGGGGGCCCGGATACGCAGTATTTT CASSLDLRGGPDTQYF
TRBJ2-7 NA TRBD1 TRBV27 TGTGCCAGCATCCACCTCTCGGCAGGGGGCCACGAGCAGTACTTC CASIHLSAGGHEQYF
TRBJ1-2 NA NA TRBV6-5 TGTGCCAGCAGTTGGGCTGGTGGCTACACCTTC CASSWAGGYTF
TRBJ2-7 NA NA TRBV27 TGTGTCGCAGGCAGGGACTACGAGCAGTACTTC CVAGRDYEQYF
TRBJ1-4 NA TRBD1 TRBV30 TGTGCCTGGAGGTGGGACAGGGGGCTCCGGGATGAAAAACTGTTTTTT CAWRWDRGLRDEKLFF
TRBJ2-2 NA TRBD1 TRBV5-6 TGTGCCAGCAGCTTGGACAGGGGGTACACCGGGGAGCTGTTTTTT CASSLDRGYTGELFF
TRBJ2-2 NA NA TRBV5-1 TGCGCCAGCAGCTTTACCACCGCAAGAGAAGGGGAGCTGTTTTTT CASSFTTAREGELFF
TRBJ2-3 NA TRBD1 TRBV24-1 TGTGCCACCAGTGACCGACCCACAGGGGGCGTAGATACGCAGTATTTT CATSDRPTGGVDTQYF
TRBJ2-3 NA NA TRBV29-1 TGCAGCGTTCAAACTGTAGATACGCAGTATTTT CSVQTVDTQYF
TRBJ2-4 NA NA TRBV19 TGTGCCAGTAGTATAGAAAGGATACAGGCCTCCTCCAAAAACATTCAGTACTTC CASSIERIQASSKNIQYF
TRBJ2-1 NA NA TRBV21-1 TGTGCCAGCAGCAAGACTGAGACTAGCGGGGGAACCTACAATGAGCAGTTCTTC CASSKTETSGGTYNEQFF
TRBJ2-3 NA TRBD2 TRBV4-2 TGTGCCAGCAGCCAAGATTGGAAGGGTAGCGGGGGTAGCACAGATACGCAGTATTTT CASSQDWKGSGGSTDTQYF
TRBJ2-1 NA TRBD2 TRBV4-1 TGCGCCAGCAGCCCTAGACTAGCGGGGATCTACAATGAGCAGTTCTTC CASSPRLAGIYNEQFF
TRBJ2-7 NA NA TRBV6-5 TGTGCCAGCAGTAGGGTGGACAGCTACGAGCAGTACTTC CASSRVDSYEQYF
TRBJ2-7 NA TRBD1 TRBV7-3 TGTGCCAGCAGCTTCGGACAGGGAGACGAGCAGTACTTC CASSFGQGDEQYF
TRBJ2-3 NA NA TRBV19 TGTGCCAGTAGTATCCGGGATACGCAGTATTTT CASSIRDTQYF
TRBJ2-3 NA NA TRBV9 TGTGCCAGCAGCTTCGACTTGAACTCCGATACGCAGTATTTT CASSFDLNSDTQYF
TRBJ1-1 NA TRBD1 TRBV5-8 TGTGCCAGCAGCTATCTGACAGGGGGCCGGGGTGAAGCTTTCTTT CASSYLTGGRGEAFF
TRBJ2-3 NA NA TRBV3-1/TRBV3-2 TGTGCCAGCAGCCACCCAATTCCCGGAGGAGATACGCAGTATTTT CASSHPIPGGDTQYF
TRBJ2-3 NA NA TRBV4-1 TGCGCCAGCAGCCCGATTCCGGGGAGCACAGATACGCAGTATTTT CASSPIPGSTDTQYF
TRBJ1-5 NA NA TRBV5-1 TGCGCCAGCAGCCTGGGACGGGGGGGACCAAATCAGCCCCAGCATTTT CASSLGRGGPNQPQHF
TRBJ2-5 once TRBD2 TRBV2 TGTGCCAGCAGTGACACGCTAGCGGAAGAGACCCAGTACTTC CASSDTLAEETQYF
TRBJ2-7 NA TRBD2 TRBV15 TGTGCCACCAGCAGGGGGGGGACCCTCGGCGAGCAGTACTTC CATSRGGTLGEQYF
TRBJ2-1 NA NA TRBV11-3 TGTGCCAGCAGCCTTTCGGCGGGGGCGCGTAATGAGCAGTTCTTC CASSLSAGARNEQFF
TRBJ2-7 once TRBD2 TRBV7-2 TGTGCCAGCAGCTTAAAGGTTTTGGCGGGGGGGCATCTTGGCGAGCAGTACTTC CASSLKVLAGGHLGEQYF
TRBJ2-7 NA TRBD1 TRBV7-2 TGTGCCAGCAGCCGCGTCCTGGGACAGAGCTACGAGCAGTACTTC CASSRVLGQSYEQYF
TRBJ2-1 NA NA TRBV20-1 TGCAGTGCTAGGGACAACAATGAGCAGTTCTTC CSARDNNEQFF
TRBJ1-2 once NA TRBV11-2 TGTGCCAGCAGCTCCCGGGGGGGCTACACCTTC CASSSRGGYTF
TRBJ1-5 NA TRBD1 TRBV12-5 TGTGCTAGTGGTGGAGGGACAGGGCTGATTCAGCCCCAGCATTTT CASGGGTGLIQPQHF
TRBJ2-7 NA TRBD1 TRBV19 TGTGCCAGTAGTATAGATTACCCACAGGGGGCAGGAAACGAGCAGTACTTC CASSIDYPQGAGNEQYF
TRBJ2-1 NA NA TRBV27 TGTGCCAGCAGTCGCTACAATGAGCAGTTCTTC CASSRYNEQFF
TRBJ2-1 NA TRBD2 TRBV5-1 TGCGCCAGCAGTGCGGGGGGGTACCAGTTCTTC CASSAGGYQFF
TRBJ1-2 NA NA TRBV7-9 TGTGCCAGCAGCTTATACCCTGACACCATCTATGGCTACACCTTC CASSLYPDTIYGYTF
TRBJ2-2 once NA TRBV7-3 TGTGCCAGCAGCTTAGAGGAGGGCGGGGAGCTGTTTTTT CASSLEEGGELFF
TRBJ1-3 NA TRBD1 TRBV4-1 TGCGCCAGCAGCCAAACCGGGACAGCGAGCTCTGGAAACACCATATATTTT CASSQTGTASSGNTIYF
TRBJ2-2 NA TRBD2 TRBV5-6 TGTGCCAGCAGTCCGGGACTAGCGGGGTCGAACACCGGGGAGCTGTTTTTT CASSPGLAGSNTGELFF
TRBJ1-4 once NA TRBV30 TGTGCCTGGAGTAAGCTAGTGACAGCAACTAATGAAAAACTGTTTTTT CAWSKLVTATNEKLFF
TRBJ2-3 NA TRBD2 TRBV2 TGTGCCAGCAGTGTTTACGGCGGGGGGCCCACTGTCAGCCCTACCCCACTTCCAGATACGCAGTATTTT CASSVYGGGPTVSPTPLPDTQYF